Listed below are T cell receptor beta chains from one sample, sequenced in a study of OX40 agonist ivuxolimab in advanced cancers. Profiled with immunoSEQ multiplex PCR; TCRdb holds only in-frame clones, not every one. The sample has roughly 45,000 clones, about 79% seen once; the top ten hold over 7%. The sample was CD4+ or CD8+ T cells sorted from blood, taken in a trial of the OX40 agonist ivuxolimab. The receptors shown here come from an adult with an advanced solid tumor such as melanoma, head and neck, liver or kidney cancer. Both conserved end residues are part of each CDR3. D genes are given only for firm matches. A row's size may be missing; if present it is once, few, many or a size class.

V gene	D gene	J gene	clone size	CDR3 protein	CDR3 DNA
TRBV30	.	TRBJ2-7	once	CAWRVASEQYF	TGTGCCTGGAGGGTTGCGAGCGAGCAGTACTTC
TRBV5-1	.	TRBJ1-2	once	CASSLEAAEQGGYTF	TGCGCCAGCAGCTTGGAGGCAGCCGAACAAGGGGGCTACACCTTC
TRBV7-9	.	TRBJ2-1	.	CASSSRAYNEQFF	TGTGCCAGCAGCTCTCGAGCCTACAATGAGCAGTTCTTC
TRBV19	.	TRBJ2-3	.	CASRITGSPTDTQYF	TGTGCCAGTAGGATAACAGGGAGCCCCACAGATACGCAGTATTTT
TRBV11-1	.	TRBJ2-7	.	CASSFLVEGSYEQYF	TGTGCCAGCAGCTTTCTGGTTGAGGGCTCCTACGAGCAGTACTTC
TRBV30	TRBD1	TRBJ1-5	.	CAWRDRVGQPQHF	TGTGCCTGGAGGGACAGGGTTGGTCAGCCCCAGCATTTT
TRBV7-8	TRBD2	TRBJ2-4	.	CASSLISGIAKNIQYF	TGTGCCAGCAGCTTAATAAGCGGGATAGCCAAAAACATTCAGTACTTC
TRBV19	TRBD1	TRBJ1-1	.	CASSTDRDATEAFF	TGTGCCAGTAGTACGGACAGGGATGCCACTGAAGCTTTCTTT
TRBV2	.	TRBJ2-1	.	CASRTAGLQNNEQFF	TGTGCCAGCAGGACCGCGGGCCTCCAAAACAATGAGCAGTTCTTC
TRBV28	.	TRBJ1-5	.	CASSFSGTLPGQPQHF	TGTGCCAGCAGTTTCTCCGGGACATTGCCCGGTCAGCCCCAGCATTTT
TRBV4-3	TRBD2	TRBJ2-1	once	CASSLEGTTYNEQFF	TGCGCCAGCAGCCTAGAGGGGACTACCTACAATGAGCAGTTCTTC
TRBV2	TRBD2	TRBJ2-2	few	CASSESSGSITGELFF	TGTGCCAGCAGTGAATCCAGCGGGAGTATCACCGGGGAGCTGTTTTTT
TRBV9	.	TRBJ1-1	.	CASSGLGHTEAFF	TGTGCCAGCAGCGGGCTTGGGCACACTGAAGCTTTCTTT
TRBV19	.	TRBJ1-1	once	CASTRNTEAFF	TGTGCCAGTACTCGGAACACTGAAGCTTTCTTT
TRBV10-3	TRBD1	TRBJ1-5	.	CAISGQGNQPQHF	TGTGCCATCAGTGGACAGGGTAATCAGCCCCAGCATTTT
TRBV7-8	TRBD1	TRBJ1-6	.	CASSAPTGGNSPLHF	TGTGCCAGCAGCGCGCCGACAGGGGGGAATTCACCCCTCCACTTT
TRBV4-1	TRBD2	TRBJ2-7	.	CASSQAMTSGSTYEQYF	TGCGCCAGCAGCCAAGCAATGACTAGCGGGTCCACCTACGAGCAGTACTTC
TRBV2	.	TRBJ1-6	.	CASTRESSYNSPLHF	TGTGCCAGCACCAGGGAGAGCTCCTATAATTCACCCCTCCACTTT
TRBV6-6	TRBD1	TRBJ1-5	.	CASSKGTGNNQPQHF	TGTGCCAGCAGCAAAGGGACAGGGAACAATCAGCCCCAGCATTTT
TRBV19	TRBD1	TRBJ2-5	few	CASSNRQGSFQETQYF	TGTGCCAGTAGTAACCGACAGGGTTCCTTCCAAGAGACCCAGTACTTC
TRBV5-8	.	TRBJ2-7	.	CASSLAGSYEQYF	TGTGCCAGCAGCTTGGCGGGGTCCTACGAGCAGTACTTC
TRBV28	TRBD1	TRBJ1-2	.	CASNFQGAGYGYTF	TGTGCCAGTAATTTTCAGGGGGCAGGCTATGGCTACACCTTC
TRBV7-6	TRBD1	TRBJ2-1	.	CASSPPDRDYNEQFF	TGTGCCAGCAGCCCTCCCGACAGGGACTACAATGAGCAGTTCTTC
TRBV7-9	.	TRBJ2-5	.	CASSRTPLGETQYF	TGTGCCAGCAGCCGGACACCCCTAGGAGAGACCCAGTACTTC
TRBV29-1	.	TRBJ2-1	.	CSVEDINGQFF	TGCAGCGTTGAAGATATCAATGGGCAGTTCTTC
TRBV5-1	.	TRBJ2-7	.	CASSTDYEQYF	TGCGCCAGCAGCACAGACTACGAGCAGTACTTC
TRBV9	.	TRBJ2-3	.	CASSVVGSTDTQYF	TGTGCCAGCAGCGTAGTGGGCAGCACAGATACGCAGTATTTT
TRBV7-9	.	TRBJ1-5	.	CASSLGVYSNQPQHF	TGTGCCAGCAGCTTAGGTGTCTATAGCAATCAGCCCCAGCATTTT
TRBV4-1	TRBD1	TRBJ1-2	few	CASSQLDRENYGYTF	TGCGCCAGCAGCCAGCTAGACAGGGAGAACTATGGCTACACCTTC
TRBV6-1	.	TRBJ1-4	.	CASRRQVQEKLFF	TGTGCCAGCAGGCGGCAAGTCCAAGAAAAACTGTTTTTT
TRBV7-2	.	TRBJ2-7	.	CASSDFLESYYEQYF	TGTGCCAGCAGCGATTTTTTGGAGTCGTATTACGAGCAGTACTTC
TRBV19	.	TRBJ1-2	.	CASSGIGGLGGYTF	TGTGCCAGTAGTGGTATCGGTGGGTTAGGCGGCTACACCTTC
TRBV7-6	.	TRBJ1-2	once	CASSQPGIAGYTF	TGTGCCAGCAGCCAACCAGGGATCGCCGGCTACACCTTC
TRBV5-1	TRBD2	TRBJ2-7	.	CASTTAPREGVDEQYF	TGCGCCAGCACTACCGCCCCGCGGGAGGGCGTTGACGAGCAGTACTTC
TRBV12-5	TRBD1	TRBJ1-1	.	CARGTGEGTEAFF	TGTGCTAGAGGAACAGGGGAAGGAACTGAAGCTTTCTTT
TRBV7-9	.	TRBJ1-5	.	CASSSYSNQPQHF	TGTGCCAGCAGCTCCTACTCCAATCAGCCCCAGCATTTT
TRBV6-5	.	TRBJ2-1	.	CASSWGNEQFF	TGTGCCAGCAGTTGGGGCAATGAGCAGTTCTTC
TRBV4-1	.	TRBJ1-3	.	CASSTTSGSTIYF	TGCGCCAGCAGCACCACCTCTGGAAGCACCATATATTTT
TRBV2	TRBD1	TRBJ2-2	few	CASSGRQGLTGELFF	TGTGCCAGCAGTGGTCGACAGGGTTTGACCGGGGAGCTGTTTTTT
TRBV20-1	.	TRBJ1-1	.	CSRWVGTEAFF	TGCAGTAGGTGGGTTGGCACTGAAGCTTTCTTT
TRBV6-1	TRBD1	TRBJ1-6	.	CASSAGQGNSPLHF	TGTGCCAGCAGCGCGGGACAGGGGAATTCACCCCTCCACTTT
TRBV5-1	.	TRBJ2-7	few	CASSLTGNSYEQYF	TGCGCCAGCAGCTTAACAGGGAACTCCTACGAGCAGTACTTC
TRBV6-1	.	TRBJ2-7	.	CASSDAGATYEQYF	TGTGCCAGCAGTGATGCAGGGGCAACCTACGAGCAGTACTTC
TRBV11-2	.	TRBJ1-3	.	CASSLGPSSGNTIYF	TGTGCCAGCAGCTTAGGGCCTAGCTCTGGAAACACCATATATTTT
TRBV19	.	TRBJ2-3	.	CASSILGRGTDTQYF	TGTGCCAGTAGTATTTTGGGCAGGGGCACAGATACGCAGTATTTT
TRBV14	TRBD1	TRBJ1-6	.	CASSQVAGGGPLHF	TGTGCCAGCAGCCAAGTCGCAGGGGGAGGACCCCTCCACTTT
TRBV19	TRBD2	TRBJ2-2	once	CASSISRGGTGELFF	TGTGCCAGTAGTATATCTCGGGGAGGGACCGGGGAGCTGTTTTTT
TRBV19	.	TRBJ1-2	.	CASSRPWDHYGYTF	TGTGCCAGTAGCCGCCCCTGGGACCACTATGGCTACACCTTC
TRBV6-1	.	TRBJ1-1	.	CASSENWRDTEAFF	TGTGCCAGCAGTGAAAACTGGCGGGACACTGAAGCTTTCTTT
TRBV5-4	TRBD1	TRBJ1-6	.	CASSLAGTGYSPLHF	TGTGCCAGCAGCTTGGCCGGGACAGGGTACTCACCCCTCCACTTT
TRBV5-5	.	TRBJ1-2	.	CASSLWTQGGGYTF	TGTGCCAGCAGCTTGTGGACCCAAGGAGGTGGCTACACCTTC